These T cell receptor beta chains were read from a single sample in a study of OX40 agonist ivuxolimab in advanced cancers. Here immunoSEQ multiplex PCR was the method, and the copy in TCRdb shows in-frame clones only, minus some. The sample consists of some 50,000 clones, more than 80% of them appearing once. The sequences come from CD4+ or CD8+ T cells sorted from blood, collected in a trial of the OX40 agonist ivuxolimab. The receptors were gathered from an adult with an advanced solid tumor such as melanoma, head and neck, liver or kidney cancer. CDR3s include the opening cysteine and the closing phenylalanine or tryptophan. A D gene is named only where the DNA matches it firmly. Size values are once, few and many counts, or a class for expanded clones, and some rows have none.

CDR3,DNA,V,D,J,size
CASSLLLAGDYNEQFF,TGCGCCAGCAGCTTACTACTAGCGGGGGATTACAATGAGCAGTTCTTC,TRBV5-1,TRBD2,TRBJ2-1,NA
CASSLGGNTEAFF,TGTGCCAGCAGCCTGGGAGGGAACACTGAAGCTTTCTTT,TRBV5-4,NA,TRBJ1-1,NA
CASSLGRDVNTEAFF,TGTGCCAGCAGCCTAGGCAGAGACGTGAACACTGAAGCTTTCTTT,TRBV14,NA,TRBJ1-1,NA
CASSPYPGQGRGYGYTF,TGTGCCAGCAGCCCATACCCCGGACAGGGACGTGGCTATGGCTACACCTTC,TRBV7-9,TRBD1,TRBJ1-2,NA
CASSQHRVSYGYTF,TGCGCCAGCAGCCAACACAGGGTTTCCTATGGCTACACCTTC,TRBV4-1,NA,TRBJ1-2,NA
CASSQDARGGNEKLFF,TGTGCCAGCAGCCAAGATGCCAGGGGTGGTAATGAAAAACTGTTTTTT,TRBV4-2,NA,TRBJ1-4,NA
CASRGTGNSPLHF,TGTGCCAGCAGAGGGACAGGGAATTCACCCCTCCACTTT,TRBV6-5,TRBD1,TRBJ1-6,NA
CASSPPQGARNEQFF,TGCGCCAGCTCCCCGCCCCAGGGGGCGAGGAATGAGCAGTTCTTC,TRBV23-1,TRBD1,TRBJ2-1,NA
CASSPARDFGANVLTF,TGTGCCAGCTCACCTGCCCGGGACTTTGGGGCCAACGTCCTGACTTTC,TRBV18,NA,TRBJ2-6,NA
CASTPPPAYNSPLHF,TGTGCCAGCACCCCACCGCCCGCCTATAATTCACCCCTCCACTTT,TRBV28,NA,TRBJ1-6,NA
CASSLRGATQETQYF,TGTGCCAGCAGCTTACGGGGGGCCACCCAAGAGACCCAGTACTTC,TRBV7-9,NA,TRBJ2-5,NA
CASSIGRSLVPDTQYF,TGTGCCAGTAGTATAGGCAGGTCACTGGTTCCAGATACGCAGTATTTT,TRBV19,NA,TRBJ2-3,NA
CASSGWGSETQYF,TGTGCCAGCAGCGGGTGGGGGTCAGAGACCCAGTACTTC,TRBV11-3,NA,TRBJ2-5,few
CASSLGTGTFYEQYF,TGTGCCAGCAGCTTAGGGACAGGGACCTTCTACGAGCAGTACTTC,TRBV11-2,TRBD1,TRBJ2-7,NA
CASSSDRTADTEAFF,TGCGCCAGCAGCTCAGATCGGACAGCTGACACTGAAGCTTTCTTT,TRBV5-1,NA,TRBJ1-1,NA
CASSLGTSEETQYF,TGCGCCAGCAGCTTGGGGACTAGCGAAGAGACCCAGTACTTC,TRBV5-1,TRBD2,TRBJ2-5,once
CASSPPATYEQYF,TGTGCCAGCAGTCCTCCGGCAACCTACGAGCAGTACTTC,TRBV28,NA,TRBJ2-7,NA
CASSLVQGATQYF,TGTGCCAGCAGCTTAGTACAGGGGGCGACCCAGTACTTC,TRBV11-3,TRBD1,TRBJ2-5,NA
CASRTSPDSYEQYF,TGTGCCAGCAGAACCTCCCCCGACAGCTACGAGCAGTACTTC,TRBV6-5,NA,TRBJ2-7,NA
CASSRTVNTEAFF,TGTGCCAGCAGTAGGACAGTGAACACTGAAGCTTTCTTT,TRBV6-1,NA,TRBJ1-1,NA
CASSLPRSWETQYF,TGTGCCAGCAGCTTACCCCGTTCATGGGAGACCCAGTACTTC,TRBV7-9,NA,TRBJ2-5,NA
CASSLALAGGEQFF,TGTGCCAGCAGCTTAGCACTAGCGGGGGGGGAGCAGTTCTTC,TRBV7-8,TRBD2,TRBJ2-1,NA
CASTNPGLPNEQFF,TGTGCCAGCACAAACCCGGGACTACCAAATGAGCAGTTCTTC,TRBV27,TRBD2,TRBJ2-1,once
CATWAGLSNTGELFF,TGTGCCACCTGGGCGGGGCTTTCTAACACCGGGGAGCTGTTTTTT,TRBV15,NA,TRBJ2-2,NA
CASSQVQGETEAFF,TGTGCCAGCAGCCAAGTTCAGGGTGAGACTGAAGCTTTCTTT,TRBV4-2,NA,TRBJ1-1,NA